A selection of T cell receptor beta chains follows, all from one sample in a study of CD8 T cells in Susac syndrome. MiXCR, applied by TCRdb to the immunoSEQ multiplex PCR reads, yields one record per CDR3 protein. The sample gives some 120,000 distinct CDR3 sequences, about 95% of which show up once; about 0.12% is in the top ten. The sequencing input was CD4+ T cells from PBMCs. The receptors derive from a human donor with multiple sclerosis. Each CDR3 is given without its conserved first and last residue. Rows may omit the clone size; those that give it use once, few, many or a size class.

size	V	J	CDR3
NA	TRBV6-2/TRBV6-3	TRBJ2-3	ASGYRASTDTQY
NA	TRBV5-1	TRBJ2-7	ASSLASLSRGEQY
NA	TRBV4-2	TRBJ2-2	ASSRKGLAGTGELF
NA	TRBV7-9	TRBJ1-2	ASSPGQGLHYGYT
NA	TRBV20-1	TRBJ1-2	SARVGPAGYT
NA	TRBV4-2	TRBJ2-3	ASSFTPSLGSGADTQY
NA	TRBV5-1	TRBJ2-1	ASSLAAAGGPGDEQF
NA	TRBV19	TRBJ2-5	ASSIGLATTQETQY
NA	TRBV30	TRBJ1-2	AWSRGVGGGYT
NA	TRBV2	TRBJ2-3	ASKVGDTQY
NA	TRBV7-2	TRBJ1-1	ASKDIQAF
NA	TRBV29-1	TRBJ2-3	SVAPDPDTQY
NA	TRBV4-3	TRBJ2-2	ASSRQPGSTGELF
NA	TRBV4-1	TRBJ1-6	ASSQELISPLH
NA	TRBV29-1	TRBJ1-5	SVRLNSNQPQH
NA	TRBV5-4	TRBJ1-1	ASSPPGGGEAF
NA	TRBV5-4	TRBJ1-2	ASSFTGRDYGYT
NA	TRBV3-1	TRBJ2-3	ASSQTGTTDTQY
NA	TRBV5-6	TRBJ2-1	ASSYFDRVRNEQF
NA	TRBV20-1	TRBJ2-7	SAGSGTGGLYEQY
NA	TRBV5-1	TRBJ1-1	ASRRGGQGQFGMNTEAF
NA	TRBV5-1	TRBJ1-1	ASSLREGAGNTEAF
NA	TRBV5-6	TRBJ1-1	ASSVTDGGAEAF
NA	TRBV12-3/TRBV12-4	TRBJ1-2	ASTRGYGYT
NA	TRBV12-3/TRBV12-4	TRBJ1-5	ASSQQRGYNQPQH
once	TRBV18	TRBJ1-1	ASSPPLRDAF
NA	TRBV5-4	TRBJ2-1	ASSPWLGKGPFNEQF
NA	TRBV12-3/TRBV12-4	TRBJ1-2	ASSSLPTGLWGYT
NA	TRBV18	TRBJ2-1	ASSPRKNEQF
NA	TRBV20-1	TRBJ2-5	SAREQTAPETQY
NA	TRBV5-1	TRBJ1-1	ASSLRTGPNTEAF
NA	TRBV20-1	TRBJ2-3	SARAQGFDTDTQY
NA	TRBV6-5	TRBJ1-1	ASSHRGAEAF
once	TRBV10-3	TRBJ2-7	AISPTGTASYEQY
NA	TRBV7-9	TRBJ2-1	ATQKAVESYGSYNEQF
NA	TRBV19	TRBJ2-7	ASSIVGGQSSYEQY
NA	TRBV29-1	TRBJ2-7	SVGGTRSSYEQY
NA	TRBV27	TRBJ2-6	ASSFVLPGGANVLT
NA	TRBV7-2	TRBJ2-1	ASRPPGGQRYNEQF
NA	TRBV29-1	TRBJ2-1	SAGGYNEQF
NA	TRBV5-4	TRBJ1-2	ASSLGQGRNYGYT
NA	TRBV19	TRBJ1-1	ASSQTQNTEAF
NA	TRBV18	TRBJ2-5	ASSATQETQY
NA	TRBV6-6	TRBJ2-2	ASTGTSDLAGELF
NA	TRBV3-1	TRBJ1-2	ASSQGHGYT
NA	TRBV10-3	TRBJ2-3	AITGGGTDTQY